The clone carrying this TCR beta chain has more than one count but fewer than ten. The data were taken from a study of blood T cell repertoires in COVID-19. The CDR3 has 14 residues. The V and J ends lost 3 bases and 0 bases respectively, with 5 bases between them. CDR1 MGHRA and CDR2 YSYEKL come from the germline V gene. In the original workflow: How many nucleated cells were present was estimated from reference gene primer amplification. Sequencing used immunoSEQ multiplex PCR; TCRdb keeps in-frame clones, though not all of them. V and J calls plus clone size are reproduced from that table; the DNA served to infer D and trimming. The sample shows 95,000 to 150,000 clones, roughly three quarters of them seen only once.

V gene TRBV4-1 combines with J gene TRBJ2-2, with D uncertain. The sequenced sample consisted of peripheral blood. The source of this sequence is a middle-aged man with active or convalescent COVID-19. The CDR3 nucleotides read TGCGCCAGCAGCCACAATCCGAACACCGGGGAGCTGTTTTTT. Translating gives CASSHNPNTGELFF.